This entry is about one T cell receptor (beta chain). The antigen remains unidentified. The data were taken from a study of cytotoxic CD8 clonotypes in ibrutinib-treated CLL. Looking at the study overall: Response was recorded as partial in approximately 24 patients and complete in 2; at median roughly 70 months, around 14 remained remitted and about 12 had progressed. The study, taken as a whole, reports: Contraction or stability on treatment characterized the public clonotypes, which were uncommon.

Data came from immunoSEQ multiplex PCR; TCRdb stores just in-frame clones and leaves some out. This table holds around 200,000 clones, about four fifths found once. Here the sequenced sample was PBMCs, taken after 12 months of ibrutinib treatment. This receptor was taken from a human donor with chronic lymphocytic leukemia.

The CDR3 here is CASSLAWTGPPVDSPLHF. The CDR3 DNA sequence: TGTGCCAGCAGCTTAGCCTGGACAGGCCCTCCCGTTGATTCACCCCTCCACTTT. This rearrangement joins TRBV11-2 to TRBJ1-6; 7 bases line up with TRBD1. The CDR3 runs to 18 residues. Germline CDR1 and CDR2: SGHAT and FQNNGV. Trimming at V came to 1 base and at J to 8 bases, leaving 14 bases not matched to a gene.